The 28 T cell receptor beta chains below come from one sample, sequenced in a study of blood T cell repertoires in COVID-19. Profiled with immunoSEQ multiplex PCR; TCRdb holds only in-frame clones, not every one. The data show 40,000 to 60,000 clones, with 75% to 85% seen just once and approximately 7.7% held by the top ten. Sequenced sample: peripheral blood. The receptor set was obtained from a human donor in a cohort sampled during active COVID-19.

This clone has just a few counts. The J gene is TRBJ2-1, the V gene TRBV21-1; TRBD2 is the table's D call and was not checked against the DNA. TRBV21-1 is an annotated pseudogene. This CDR3 region has 17 residues. Written as DNA, the CDR3 is TGTGCCAGCAGCAAAGTTACGGGACTAGCGGGGCACAATGAGCAGTTCTTC. Encoded protein: CASSKVTGLAGHNEQFF.

The chain carries TRBV7-2 and TRBJ2-3; TRBD2 matches 10 bases. This CDR3 is 15 amino acids long. Trimming cost V 5 bases and J 10 bases; bases outside gene matches: 12. Germline CDR1 SGHTA, CDR2 FQGNSA. The CDR3 region has the DNA TGTGCCAGCAGCGCCGAGGCTAGCGGGAGCCTTCCGCAGTATTTT. Amino acid sequence: CASSAEASGSLPQYF.

In its sample, this clone was seen once. The chain joins TRBV10-3 to TRBJ2-7; 7 nucleotides match TRBD1. Per the germline V gene, CDR1 is ENHRY and CDR2 is SYGVKD. Unmatched junction bases numbered 8, after V lost 9 bases and J lost 6 bases. The CDR3 extends over 12 amino acids. The CDR3 is CAINRGDGEQYF. CDR3 DNA: TGTGCCATTAACAGGGGTGACGGCGAGCAGTACTTC.

The chain joins TRBV27 to TRBJ2-7; 10 bases match TRBD1. In germline, CDR1 is MNHEY, CDR2 SMNVEV (reference sequence). There are 17 residues in the CDR3. Losses at the gene ends were 5 bases for V and 0 bases for J; bases not matched to a gene: 10. This CDR3 reads CASSPDRGAGYSYEQYF. The CDR3 DNA follows: TGTGCCAGCAGTCCGGACAGGGGGGCAGGTTACTCCTACGAGCAGTACTTC.

The chain is built from TRBV3-1 (or the pseudogene TRBV3-2) and TRBJ1-1; the match to TRBD1 covers 7 bases. The CDR3 has 14 residues. The V and J ends lost 5 bases and 1 base, in that order; junction bases with no gene match: 4. Germline CDR1 LGHDT, CDR2 YNNKEL (reference sequence). The CDR3 nucleotides are TGTGCCAGCAGCAACGACAGGGAGAACACTGAAGCTTTCTTT. Protein sequence: CASSNDRENTEAFF.

In this sample, this clone turned up once. The gene calls are TRBV30 and TRBJ1-5; D not certain. The germline V gene encodes CDR1 GTSNPN and CDR2 SVGIG (reference sequence). The CDR3 spans 18 residues. Trimming stripped 4 bases from V and 0 bases from J, with 22 bases between. The CDR3 region is CAWTLGGRENYSNQPQHF. The CDR3 DNA reads as TGTGCCTGGACCCTTGGAGGGAGGGAAAACTATAGCAATCAGCCCCAGCATTTT.

The chain combines TRBV3-1 (or the pseudogene TRBV3-2) with TRBJ1-2, with D unclear. Trimming pared 8 bases from V and 4 bases from J, leaving 11 bases between. CDR3 length: 12 amino acids. The germline V gene has CDR1 LGHDT and CDR2 YNNKEL (reference sequence). The CDR3 is CASSGSLYGYTF. The DNA of the CDR3 is TGTGCCAGCTCCGGGAGCCTCTATGGCTACACCTTC.

The chain uses TRBV19 and TRBJ1-4; 8 nucleotides match TRBD1. V lost 4 bases to trimming and J lost 8 bases; unmatched junction nucleotides: 6. The germline V gene has CDR1 LNHDA and CDR2 SQIVND (reference sequence). CDR3 size: 14 residues. CDR3 DNA sequence: TGTGCCAGTAGTACTCAGGGGGCGCGAGAAAAACTGTTTTTT. Encoded protein: CASSTQGAREKLFF.

CDR3: CASSQRQGSWETQYF. The CDR3 DNA reads as TGTGCCAGCAGCCAAAGGCAGGGGTCGTGGGAGACCCAGTACTTC. V and J are TRBV27 and TRBJ2-5, with TRBD1 as a possible D gene (6 bases). V lost 6 bases and J lost 5, with 19 bases in between. Germline V gives CDR1 MNHEY, CDR2 SMNVEV (reference sequence). There are 15 residues in the CDR3.

The V and J genes are TRBV7-2 and TRBJ1-4; the match to TRBD1 covers 7 bases. Unmatched junction bases numbered 11, after V lost 5 bases and J lost 8 bases. The CDR3 is 15 residues long. The germline V gene encodes CDR1 SGHTA and CDR2 FQGNSA. The CDR3 here is CASSPYRGEQEKLFF. For the CDR3, the DNA is TGTGCCAGCAGCCCCTACAGGGGAGAACAGGAAAAACTGTTTTTT.

This clone has just one count. The gene calls are TRBV12-5 and TRBJ1-3; 7 bases align to TRBD1. The CDR3 length is 13 residues. Germline CDR1 reads LGHNT; CDR2 reads FRNRAP. J lost 3 bases, V lost 8 bases, and 4 bases had no gene match. As DNA, the CDR3 is TGTGCTAGTAATACAGGGGTTGGAAACACCATATATTTT. Its protein is CASNTGVGNTIYF. The variable domain in full, completed from reference TRBV12-5 and TRBJ1-3, reads DARVTQTPRHKVTEMGQEVTMRCQPILGHNTVFWYRQTMMQGLELLAYFRNRAPLDDSGMPKDRFSAEMPDATLATLKIQPSEPRDSAVYFCASNTGVGNTIYFGEGSWLTVV.

This clone was seen a handful of times. The chain joins TRBV14 to TRBJ2-1; TRBD2 is a possible D gene (5 bases). In germline, CDR1 is SGHDN, CDR2 FVKESK. The CDR3 contains 15 residues. The germline V and J ends were trimmed by 1 base and 5 bases, with 12 bases remaining between them. The CDR3 loop is CASSQGAGAHNEQFF. The CDR3 DNA reads TGTGCCAGCAGCCAAGGTGCGGGCGCACACAATGAGCAGTTCTTC. Full variable domain (missing parts from reference TRBV14 and TRBJ2-1): EAGVTQFPSHSVIEKGQTVTLRCDPISGHDNLYWYRRVMGKEIKFLLHFVKESKQDESGMPNNRFLAERTGGTYSTLKVQPAELEDSGVYFCASSQGAGAHNEQFFGPGTRLTVL.

The J gene is TRBJ1-6, the V gene TRBV7-2; the D gene is possibly TRBD1 (5 bases). CDR3 length: 16 residues. Germline-derived CDR1 and CDR2 are SGHTA and FQGNSA. Deletions cut 2 bases from V and 5 bases from J, with 13 bases between. Written as DNA, the CDR3 is TGTGCCAGCAGCTTAAGGGGTCGGAATAATAATTCACCCCTCCACTTT. This translates into CASSLRGRNNNSPLHF.

The chain employs TRBV5-1 and TRBJ1-1; a weak D match, TRBD1 (5 bases). The CDR3 has 15 residues. V gave up 0 bases and J gave up 1 base, with 10 bases separating them. Germline lookup yields CDR1 SGHRS and CDR2 YFSETQ. CDR3 nucleotides: TGCGCCAGCAGCTTGGACGGGGGGAAGAACACTGAAGCTTTCTTT. Protein: CASSLDGGKNTEAFF.

Here the CDR3 DNA reads TGTGCCAGCAGTTACCCCACGGGGGGCAAGGAGACCCAGTACTTC. The encoded protein is CASSYPTGGKETQYF. V and J are TRBV6-2 or TRBV6-3 and TRBJ2-5, with D possibly being TRBD2 (7 bases). V lost 2 bases to trimming and J lost 5 bases, with 15 bases between them. The CDR3 loop spans 15 amino acids. Germline CDR1 reads MNHEY; CDR2 reads SVGEGT.

This clone was picked up a small number of times. The chain joins TRBV2 to TRBJ1-1, with a weak D call TRBD1 (5 bases). Trimming took off 6 bases at V and 3 bases at J, with 26 bases between the two ends. The CDR3 spans 18 residues. Germline CDR1 SNHLY, CDR2 FYNNEI. The CDR3 spells CASRHSPGRTRGDTEAFF. The DNA of the CDR3 is TGTGCCAGCAGGCATTCTCCGGGACGCACTCGCGGGGACACTGAAGCTTTCTTT.

The chain combines TRBV27 with TRBJ1-5; 9 nucleotides match TRBD1. There are 17 residues in the CDR3. After removal of 4 bases from V and 0 bases from J, the junction contained 7 bases not matched to a gene. The germline gives CDR1 MNHEY, CDR2 SMNVEV (reference sequence). The DNA of the CDR3 is TGTGCCAGCAGTTCGGGACAGGGAGGTTATAGCAATCAGCCCCAGCATTTT. Protein sequence: CASSSGQGGYSNQPQHF.

This chain uses TRBV7-8 with TRBJ2-1, with TRBD2 matching over 8 bases. The V gene's germline CDR1 is SGHVS and CDR2 FQNEAQ. V was pared by 8 bases and J by 0 bases, with 3 bases of the junction left unmatched. The CDR3 is made up of 14 amino acids. The CDR3 region has the DNA TGTGCCAGCTACAGCGGGAGCTCCTACAATGAGCAGTTCTTC. Translation: CASYSGSSYNEQFF.

The V and J genes are TRBV30 and TRBJ2-5; D gene uncertain. Per germline, CDR1 GTSNPN and CDR2 SVGIG (reference sequence). The V end lost 1 base, the J end lost 5 bases, and 5 bases lay between the germline ends. This CDR3 is 11 amino acids long. Here the CDR3 reads CAWSAMETQYF. The CDR3 DNA reads as TGTGCCTGGAGTGCAATGGAGACCCAGTACTTC.

This clone came up once. The CDR3 coding sequence is TGTGCCAGCTCGGTTAGGACTTATGGCTACACCTTC. Protein product: CASSVRTYGYTF. J is TRBJ1-2 and V is TRBV28; D not resolved. The CDR3 is made up of 12 amino acids. Germline values: CDR1 MDHEN, CDR2 SYDVKM. V lost 8 bases to trimming and J lost 5 bases, with 12 bases between them.

This clone appeared a single time. This sequence joins TRBV3-1 (or the pseudogene TRBV3-2) and TRBJ2-7, with 9 positions matching TRBD2. V was pared by 5 bases and J by 4 bases, with 9 bases of the junction left unmatched. Germline values: CDR1 LGHDT, CDR2 YNNKEL (reference sequence). This CDR3 spans 15 amino acids. The CDR3 bases are TGTGCCAGCAGCTACTTAGCGGGAGCCCCATACGAGCAGTACTTC. This gives the protein CASSYLAGAPYEQYF.

Details on this clone: This CDR3 is also generated by other DNA sequences in the sample. The chain combines TRBV5-1 with TRBJ2-1, with 7 bases lining up with TRBD2. CDR1 and CDR2 (germline): SGHRS, YFSETQ. V trimming: 4 bases; J trimming: 3 bases; junction bases outside the gene matches: 7. The CDR3 loop spans 15 amino acids. Here the CDR3 reads CASSLLADDYNEQFF. CDR3 nucleotide sequence: TGCGCCAGCAGCCTTCTAGCGGATGACTACAATGAGCAGTTCTTC.

The genes are TRBV15 and TRBJ1-1; D might be TRBD1 (6 bases). V dropped 5 bases and J dropped 2 bases, with 12 bases sitting between them. CDR1 LNHNV and CDR2 YYDKDF come from the germline V gene (reference sequence). CDR3 size: 14 residues. The CDR3 sequence is CATSRRQANTEAFF. The CDR3 coding sequence is TGTGCCACCAGCCGCCGACAGGCAAACACTGAAGCTTTCTTT.

The chain recombines TRBV6-5 with TRBJ2-5, with 8 nucleotides matching TRBD2. Trimming at V came to 0 bases and at J to 0 bases, leaving 3 bases not matched to a gene. Germline CDR1 reads MNHEY; CDR2 reads SVGAGI. The CDR3 is made up of 16 amino acids. The CDR3 region has the DNA TGTGCCAGCAGTTACTCAGCGGGGGAACACCAAGAGACCCAGTACTTC. Protein product: CASSYSAGEHQETQYF.

Regarding this clone: Germline and junction disagree at one end, which may indicate a read error. The V call is TRBV5-1, the J call TRBJ2-1; 8 bases match TRBD2. Germline CDR1 SGHRS, CDR2 YFSETQ. This CDR3 region has 13 residues. As DNA, the CDR3 is TGCGCCAGCAGAACTACCAGCGGGAGTGAGAAGTTCTTC. This sequence encodes CASRTTSGSEKFF.

The chain links TRBV30 to TRBJ2-5; D gene unclear. Germline V CDR1 and CDR2: GTSNPN, SVGIG (reference sequence). V was shortened by 0 bases and J by 5 bases, with 13 bases between the two germline ends. The CDR3 runs to 14 residues. CDR3 DNA sequence: TGTGCCTGGAGTGTACGGAGAGGTGGGGAGACCCAGTACTTC. Amino acids: CAWSVRRGGETQYF.

This rearrangement joins TRBV19 to TRBJ1-5; no firm D call. V was clipped by 3 bases and J by 6 bases, with 12 bases between them. The germline gives CDR1 LNHDA, CDR2 SQIVND (reference sequence). This CDR3 is built from 14 residues. In DNA form, the CDR3 reads TGTGCCAGTAGTATGGGAGGGAAGGGTCAGCCCCAGCATTTT. Translating gives CASSMGGKGQPQHF. Combining the CDR3 with reference TRBV19 and TRBJ1-5 gives the whole variable domain DGGITQSPKYLFRKEGQNVTLSCEQNLNHDAMYWYRQDPGQGLRLIYYSQIVNDFQKGDIAEGYSVSREKKESFPLTVTSAQKNPTAFYLCASSMGGKGQPQHFGDGTRLSIL.

This chain connects TRBV3-1 (or the pseudogene TRBV3-2) to TRBJ2-5; 8 bases are shared with TRBD2. With 4 bases clipped from V and 2 bases from J, the junction kept 12 bases outside the gene matches. This CDR3 spans 17 amino acids. Looked up from germline, CDR1 is LGHDT and CDR2 is YNNKEL (reference sequence). CDR3 in amino acids: CASSPAGGSGKQETQYF. The CDR3, as DNA: TGTGCCAGCAGCCCTGCGGGGGGTAGCGGGAAACAAGAGACCCAGTACTTC.